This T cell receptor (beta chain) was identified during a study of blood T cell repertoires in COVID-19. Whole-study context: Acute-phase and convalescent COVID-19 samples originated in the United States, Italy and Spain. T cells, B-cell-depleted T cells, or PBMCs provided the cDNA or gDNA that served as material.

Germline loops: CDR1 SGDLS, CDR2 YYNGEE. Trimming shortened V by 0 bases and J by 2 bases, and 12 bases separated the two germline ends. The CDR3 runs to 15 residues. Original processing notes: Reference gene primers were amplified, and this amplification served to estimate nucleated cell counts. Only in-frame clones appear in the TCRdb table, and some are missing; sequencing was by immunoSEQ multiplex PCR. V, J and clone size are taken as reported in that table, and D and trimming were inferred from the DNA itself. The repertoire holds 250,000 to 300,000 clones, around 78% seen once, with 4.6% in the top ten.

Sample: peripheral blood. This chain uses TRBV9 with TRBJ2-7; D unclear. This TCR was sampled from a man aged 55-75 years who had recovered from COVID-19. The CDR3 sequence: CASSVAPADTYEQYF. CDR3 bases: TGTGCCAGCAGCGTAGCCCCTGCAGATACCTACGAGCAGTACTTC.